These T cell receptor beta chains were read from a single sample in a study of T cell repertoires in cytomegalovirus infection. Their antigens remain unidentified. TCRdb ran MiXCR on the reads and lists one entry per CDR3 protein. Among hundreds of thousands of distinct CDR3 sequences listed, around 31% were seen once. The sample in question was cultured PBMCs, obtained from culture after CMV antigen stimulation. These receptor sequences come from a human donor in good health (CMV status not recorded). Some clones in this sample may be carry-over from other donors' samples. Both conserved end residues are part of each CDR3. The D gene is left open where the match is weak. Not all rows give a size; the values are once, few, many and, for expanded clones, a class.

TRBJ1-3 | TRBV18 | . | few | CASSPDGNTIYF | TGTGCCAGCTCACCAGATGGAAACACCATATATTTT
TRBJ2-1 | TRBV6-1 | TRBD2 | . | CASSQSGTSREQFF | TGTGCCAGCAGCCAAAGCGGGACGTCTAGAGAGCAGTTCTTC
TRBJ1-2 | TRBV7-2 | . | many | CASSLAGFGGYTF | TGTGCCAGCAGCTTAGCAGGCTTCGGGGGCTACACCTTC
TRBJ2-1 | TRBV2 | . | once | CASLDRTSYNEQFF | TGTGCCAGTCTCGACAGGACCTCCTACAATGAGCAGTTCTTC
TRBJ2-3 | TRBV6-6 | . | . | CASSYSADGPAGTQYF | TGTGCCAGCAGTTACTCGGCCGACGGTCCCGCAGGTACGCAGTATTTT
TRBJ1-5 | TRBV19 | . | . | CASSFQAQPQHF | TGTGCCAGTAGCTTCCAGGCCCAGCCCCAGCATTTT
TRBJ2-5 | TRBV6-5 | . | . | CASSGRFGTQYF | TGTGCCAGCAGTGGGAGATTTGGGACCCAGTACTTC
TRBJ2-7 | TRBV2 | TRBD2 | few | CASFEGTSGGYEQYF | TGTGCCAGCTTTGAGGGAACTAGCGGGGGGTACGAGCAGTACTTC
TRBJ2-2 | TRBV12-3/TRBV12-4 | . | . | CASSSRQFTGELFF | TGTGCCAGCAGTTCCCGACAGTTCACCGGGGAGCTGTTTTTT
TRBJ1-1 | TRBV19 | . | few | CASSIFGNTEAFF | TGTGCCAGTAGTATTTTCGGTAACACTGAAGCTTTCTTT
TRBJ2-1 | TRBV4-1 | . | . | CASARVGGEQFF | TGCGCCAGCGCGAGAGTTGGTGGTGAGCAGTTCTTC
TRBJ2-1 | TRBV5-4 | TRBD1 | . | CASRFETGDEQFF | TGTGCCAGCAGGTTCGAGACAGGGGATGAGCAGTTCTTC
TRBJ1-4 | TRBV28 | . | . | CASSKALPGLSEKLFF | TGTGCCAGCAGTAAGGCTCTGCCGGGGCTTAGCGAAAAACTGTTTTTT
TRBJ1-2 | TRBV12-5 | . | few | CASGSPTGRGIHGYTF | TGTGCTAGTGGTTCTCCTACCGGCAGGGGTATCCATGGCTACACCTTC
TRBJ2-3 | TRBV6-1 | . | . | CASRAVLTDTQYF | TGTGCCAGCCGGGCCGTTCTCACAGATACGCAGTATTTT
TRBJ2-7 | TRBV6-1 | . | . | CASSESPGRSYYEQYF | TGTGCCAGCAGTGAATCACCGGGACGGAGCTACTACGAGCAGTACTTC
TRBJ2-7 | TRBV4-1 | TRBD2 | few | CASSHPSKDPEPGLSYEQYF | TGCGCCAGCAGCCATCCGTCTAAAGACCCAGAACCGGGACTATCCTACGAGCAGTACTTC
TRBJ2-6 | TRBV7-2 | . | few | CASSPRTTDVEANVLTF | TGTGCCAGCAGCCCGCGAACGACAGACGTCGAGGCCAACGTCCTGACTTTC
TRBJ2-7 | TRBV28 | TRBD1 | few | CASSIQGAPILEQYF | TGTGCCAGCAGTATACAGGGGGCGCCGATCCTCGAGCAGTACTTC
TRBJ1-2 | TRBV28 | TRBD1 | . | CASSLLRGRGYTF | TGTGCCAGCAGTTTATTGAGGGGGCGAGGCTACACCTTC
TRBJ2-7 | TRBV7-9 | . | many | CASSLVGAYEQYF | TGTGCCAGCAGCTTAGTTGGCGCCTACGAGCAGTACTTC
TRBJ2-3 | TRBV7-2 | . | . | CASKLLGSTDTQYF | TGTGCCAGCAAATTACTAGGCAGCACAGATACGCAGTATTTT
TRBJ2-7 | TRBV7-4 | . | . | CASSLGSTGSYEQYF | TGTGCCAGCAGCTTAGGTTCCACGGGAAGCTACGAGCAGTACTTC
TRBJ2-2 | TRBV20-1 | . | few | CSAENTGELFF | TGCAGTGCTGAGAACACCGGGGAGCTGTTTTTT
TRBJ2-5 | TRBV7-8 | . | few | CASSFGRNQETQYF | TGTGCCAGCAGCTTCGGACGGAACCAAGAGACCCAGTACTTC
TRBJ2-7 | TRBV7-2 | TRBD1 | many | CASSAGQGGYEQYF | TGTGCCAGCAGCGCTGGACAGGGCGGTTACGAGCAGTACTTC
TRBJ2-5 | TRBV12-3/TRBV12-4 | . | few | CASGAEGYQETQYF | TGTGCCAGCGGGGCGGAGGGGTACCAAGAGACCCAGTACTTC
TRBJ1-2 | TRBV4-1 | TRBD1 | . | CASSQVRGTDYGYTF | TGCGCCAGCAGCCAAGTTCGCGGGACAGACTATGGCTACACCTTC
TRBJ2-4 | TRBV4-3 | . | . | CASSQVAGTENIQYF | TGCGCCAGCAGCCAAGTCGCGGGCACGGAGAACATTCAGTACTTC
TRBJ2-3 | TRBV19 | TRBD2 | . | CASSTLAGEGTDTQYF | TGTGCCAGTAGTACGCTAGCGGGAGAAGGCACAGATACGCAGTATTTT
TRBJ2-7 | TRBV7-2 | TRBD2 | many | CASSLGAGGLEQYF | TGTGCCAGCAGCTTGGGAGCGGGAGGTTTAGAGCAGTACTTC
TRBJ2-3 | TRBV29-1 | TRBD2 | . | CSVELTSGSTDTQYF | TGCAGCGTTGAGTTGACTAGCGGGAGTACAGATACGCAGTATTTT
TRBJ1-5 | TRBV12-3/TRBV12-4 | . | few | CASSSTELYSNQPQHF | TGTGCCAGCAGTTCTACAGAGCTATATAGCAATCAGCCCCAGCATTTT
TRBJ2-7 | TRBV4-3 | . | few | CASSQTLGPGPKYF | TGCGCCAGCAGCCAAACGTTAGGTCCGGGACCAAAGTACTTC
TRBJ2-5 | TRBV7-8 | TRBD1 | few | CASSQSFGTGGEETQYF | TGTGCCAGCAGCCAGTCTTTCGGGACAGGGGGAGAAGAGACCCAGTACTTC
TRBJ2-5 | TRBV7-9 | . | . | CASSRGVRTQYF | TGTGCCAGCAGCAGAGGCGTTAGGACCCAGTACTTC
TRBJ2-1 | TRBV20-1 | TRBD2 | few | CSARDVGTSNEQFF | TGCAGTGCTAGAGACGTGGGGACTAGCAATGAGCAGTTCTTC
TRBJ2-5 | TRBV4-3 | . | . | CASSQTGQRETQYF | TGCGCCAGCAGCCAGACGGGCCAGCGAGAGACCCAGTACTTC
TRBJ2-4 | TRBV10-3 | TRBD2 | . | CAISEDFGRLAKNIQYF | TGTGCCATCAGTGAGGATTTTGGAAGACTAGCTAAAAACATTCAGTACTTC
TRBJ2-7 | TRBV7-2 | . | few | CASSPSPGARPYF | TGTGCCAGCAGCCCCAGTCCAGGGGCCCGACCGTACTTC
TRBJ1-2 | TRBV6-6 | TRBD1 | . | CASSHSPGQGYGYTF | TGTGCCAGCAGTCACTCCCCGGGACAGGGCTATGGCTACACCTTC
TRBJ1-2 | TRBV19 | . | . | CASSPDPDSPYGYTF | TGTGCCAGTAGCCCAGACCCGGACAGTCCCTATGGCTACACCTTC
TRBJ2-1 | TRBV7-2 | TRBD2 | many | CASSLDGLGLADPRSYNEQFF | TGTGCCAGCAGCTTAGATGGACTGGGACTAGCGGACCCGAGGTCCTACAATGAGCAGTTCTTC
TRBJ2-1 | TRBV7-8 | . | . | CASSFSIEGEQFF | TGTGCCAGCAGCTTTTCGATCGAGGGTGAGCAGTTCTTC
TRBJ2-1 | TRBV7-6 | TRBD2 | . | CASSPISGRANNEQFF | TGTGCCAGCAGCCCGATTAGCGGGAGGGCTAACAATGAGCAGTTCTTC